This T cell receptor (beta chain) was identified in a study of metastatic and nonmetastatic thyroid tumors. Study-wide results and caveats: Benign nodules reportedly had significantly lower TCR beta diversity than malignant thyroid tumors in blood and tumor.

TCRdb reanalyzed the PCR reads via MiXCR. Of 31,000 or so clones detected, over 15% appear once; the ten largest clones hold about 5%. This CDR3 spans 16 amino acids. In germline, CDR1 is KGHDR, CDR2 SFDVKD. V lost 5 bases, J lost 2 bases, and 8 bases stayed unmatched. All patients were treatment-naive before thyroid surgery. Ten or more counts support this clone. The target antigen is unknown. This TCR was recovered from a female donor with papillary thyroid cancer or a benign thyroid nodule (not recorded which). Some clones in this sample may be carry-over from other donors' samples. The sequencing input was blood. The chain combines TRBV24-1 with TRBJ2-5; 9 bases agree with TRBD2. CDR3 nucleotides: TGTGCCACCAGTGGGGCTGGACTAGCGTTTCAAGAGACCCAGTACTTC. Amino acid sequence: CATSGAGLAFQETQYF.